The rows below give T cell receptor beta chains drawn from one sample of a study of preoperative IRX-2 immunotherapy in early breast cancer. Some clones are missing from TCRdb's copy, which holds only in-frame ones; the method was immunoSEQ multiplex PCR. The data show 5,000 to 6,500 clones, 70% to 75% seen once. The specimen comprised tumor tissue, sampled before IRX-2 immunotherapy. The origin of the receptors is a human donor with breast cancer. CDR3s include the opening cysteine and the closing phenylalanine or tryptophan. Fields, in order: V gene, J gene, clone size, D gene, CDR3 DNA, CDR3 protein. A D gene is named only where the DNA matches it firmly. Size tells how often a clone was seen (once, few, many) or the class of an expanded clone, and some rows leave it out.

v_gene: TRBV11-3; j_gene: TRBJ2-3; abundance: -; d_gene: -; CDR3nt: TGTGCCAGCAGCTTAGACCGGCGGGGTCCTACAGATACGCAGTATTTT; CDR3aa: CASSLDRRGPTDTQYF
v_gene: TRBV28; j_gene: TRBJ2-7; abundance: few; d_gene: -; CDR3nt: TGTGCCAGCAGTTTACCCCGACAGGTGCAGTACTTC; CDR3aa: CASSLPRQVQYF
v_gene: TRBV7-7; j_gene: TRBJ2-5; abundance: -; d_gene: TRBD1; CDR3nt: TGTGCCAGCAGCAGCCTTGGGACAGGCTTGCAAGAGACCCAGTACTTC; CDR3aa: CASSSLGTGLQETQYF
v_gene: TRBV11-3; j_gene: TRBJ1-1; abundance: few; d_gene: TRBD1; CDR3nt: TGTGCCAGCACCCCCTTGACAGGGAGTACTGAAGCTTTCTTT; CDR3aa: CASTPLTGSTEAFF
v_gene: TRBV18; j_gene: TRBJ2-5; abundance: -; d_gene: -; CDR3nt: TGTGCCAGCTCACCAATGCTTAGTCAGGAGACCCAGTACTTC; CDR3aa: CASSPMLSQETQYF
v_gene: TRBV19; j_gene: TRBJ1-1; abundance: -; d_gene: -; CDR3nt: TGTGCCAGTAAGCCGGGAAGGAACACTGAAGCTTTCTTT; CDR3aa: CASKPGRNTEAFF
v_gene: TRBV23-1; j_gene: TRBJ2-7; abundance: -; d_gene: TRBD1; CDR3nt: TGCGCCAGCAGCTCGAGGGGACAGGGCGACGAGCAGTACTTC; CDR3aa: CASSSRGQGDEQYF
v_gene: TRBV29-1; j_gene: TRBJ2-1; abundance: -; d_gene: -; CDR3nt: TGCAGCGTTTCACGGAGCTACAATGAGCAGTTCTTC; CDR3aa: CSVSRSYNEQFF
v_gene: TRBV15; j_gene: TRBJ1-2; abundance: -; d_gene: -; CDR3nt: TGTGCCACCAGCAGAGGACGACGGGACTTTGGGGGCTACACCTTC; CDR3aa: CATSRGRRDFGGYTF
v_gene: TRBV6-8; j_gene: TRBJ2-1; abundance: -; d_gene: TRBD2; CDR3nt: TGTGCCAGCTGGGCCCACGGAGCGGGGGCTTACAATGAGCAGTTCTTC; CDR3aa: CASWAHGAGAYNEQFF
v_gene: TRBV29-1; j_gene: TRBJ2-1; abundance: -; d_gene: -; CDR3nt: TGCAGCGTTGTACCCGGGTCTGGGAATGAGCAGTTCTTC; CDR3aa: CSVVPGSGNEQFF
v_gene: TRBV11-3; j_gene: TRBJ1-4; abundance: -; d_gene: -; CDR3nt: TGTGCCAGCAGCTTAAGCGGGTTCTCAACTAATGAAAAACTGTTTTTT; CDR3aa: CASSLSGFSTNEKLFF
v_gene: TRBV28; j_gene: TRBJ1-2; abundance: few; d_gene: -; CDR3nt: TGTGCCAGCAGGGGCCAGGTGACCTATGGCTACACCTTC; CDR3aa: CASRGQVTYGYTF
v_gene: TRBV5-1; j_gene: TRBJ2-3; abundance: -; d_gene: -; CDR3nt: TGCGCCAGCAGCTTAGGGGAGAGCACAGATACGCAGTATTTT; CDR3aa: CASSLGESTDTQYF
v_gene: TRBV23-1; j_gene: TRBJ1-1; abundance: -; d_gene: -; CDR3nt: TGCGCCAGCAGCCAAGGAAATTCGAACACTGAAGCTTTCTTT; CDR3aa: CASSQGNSNTEAFF
v_gene: TRBV7-7; j_gene: TRBJ1-2; abundance: -; d_gene: -; CDR3nt: TGTGCCAGCAGCTTAGACCATACAAACTATGGCTACACCTTC; CDR3aa: CASSLDHTNYGYTF
v_gene: TRBV28; j_gene: TRBJ1-2; abundance: -; d_gene: TRBD1; CDR3nt: TGTGCCAGCAGCACCCCGGGACAGGGGAACTATGGCTACACCTTC; CDR3aa: CASSTPGQGNYGYTF
v_gene: TRBV11-3; j_gene: TRBJ2-2; abundance: -; d_gene: -; CDR3nt: TGTGCCAGCAGTTACCTTATAGACACCGGGGAGCTGTTTTTT; CDR3aa: CASSYLIDTGELFF
v_gene: TRBV6-8; j_gene: TRBJ2-1; abundance: -; d_gene: -; CDR3nt: TGTGCCATCAGTGGCAGGGGCCAATCGACCTACAATGAGCAGTTCTTC; CDR3aa: CAISGRGQSTYNEQFF
v_gene: TRBV10-3; j_gene: TRBJ1-1; abundance: few; d_gene: TRBD1; CDR3nt: TGTGCCATCAGTGAGTCGGGGAACAGGGGGAGCACTGAAGCTTTCTTT; CDR3aa: CAISESGNRGSTEAFF
v_gene: TRBV19; j_gene: TRBJ1-6; abundance: -; d_gene: -; CDR3nt: TGTGCCAGCAGACCCACTTCGACAGTTTATAATTCACCCCTCCACTTT; CDR3aa: CASRPTSTVYNSPLHF
v_gene: TRBV7-5; j_gene: TRBJ2-3; abundance: few; d_gene: -; CDR3nt: TGTGCCAGCAGCTTGTTTTTGCGGGGAGATGCTACGCAGTATTTT; CDR3aa: CASSLFLRGDATQYF
v_gene: TRBV14; j_gene: TRBJ2-7; abundance: -; d_gene: -; CDR3nt: TGTGCCAGCAGCCAAGATCATTCTAGGGTGGGTGAGCAGTACTTC; CDR3aa: CASSQDHSRVGEQYF
v_gene: TRBV7-8; j_gene: TRBJ1-1; abundance: -; d_gene: -; CDR3nt: TGTGCCAGCAGCCGACAGGAGGGGTCTGAAGCTTTCTTT; CDR3aa: CASSRQEGSEAFF
v_gene: TRBV29-1; j_gene: TRBJ2-1; abundance: -; d_gene: -; CDR3nt: TGCAGCGTTGTGCGAGCGTCGAGCTCCTACAATGAGCAGTTCTTC; CDR3aa: CSVVRASSSYNEQFF
v_gene: TRBV19; j_gene: TRBJ2-1; abundance: medium-sized; d_gene: -; CDR3nt: TGTGCCAGTACAGACTCTAGCTCCTACAATGAGCAGTTCTTC; CDR3aa: CASTDSSSYNEQFF
v_gene: TRBV23-1; j_gene: TRBJ2-2; abundance: -; d_gene: -; CDR3nt: TGCGCCAGCAGCTCCACGGGGTCCGCGAACACCGGGGAGCTGTTTTTT; CDR3aa: CASSSTGSANTGELFF
v_gene: TRBV11-3; j_gene: TRBJ1-6; abundance: once; d_gene: TRBD1; CDR3nt: TGTGCCAGCAGTCAGGACAGGGAATATTCACCCCTCCACTTT; CDR3aa: CASSQDREYSPLHF